The 30 T cell receptor beta chains given below trace back to one sample, sequenced in a study of T cell changes during pregnancy in multiple sclerosis. Sequencing used immunoSEQ multiplex PCR; TCRdb keeps in-frame clones, though not all of them. The data show about 100,000 clones, almost 95% seen once. The material sequenced was peripheral blood, taken in the first trimester of pregnancy. Every receptor here comes from a female donor with multiple sclerosis, enrolled in a pregnancy study.

The chain links TRBV19 to TRBJ2-7; 7 nucleotides agree with TRBD2. Germline V gene data show CDR1 as LNHDA and CDR2 as SQIVND (reference sequence). The CDR3 length is 13 residues. J lost 5 bases, V lost 2 bases, and 3 bases had no gene match. CDR3 DNA sequence: TGTGCCAGTAGTATAACGGGGGGAAACGAGCAGTACTTC. Protein product: CASSITGGNEQYF.

The chain couples TRBV27 to TRBJ2-3; D might be TRBD1 (7 bases). V gave up 11 bases and J gave up 1 base, with 13 bases separating them. The CDR3 loop spans 13 amino acids. CDR1 and CDR2 from the germline V gene are MNHEY and SMNVEV (reference sequence). The CDR3 loop is CADTGEGTDTQYF. The CDR3 DNA follows: TGTGCCGATACAGGGGAGGGCACAGATACGCAGTATTTT.

The chain uses TRBV10-3 and TRBJ1-4; TRBD1 matches 8 bases. The CDR3 consists of 14 residues. Germline V gene data show CDR1 as ENHRY and CDR2 as SYGVKD. V shed 10 bases, J shed 8 bases, and the junction held 12 bases outside the gene matches. This CDR3 reads CATRPGQGDEKLFF. Written as DNA, the CDR3 is TGTGCCACCCGACCTGGACAGGGTGACGAAAAACTGTTTTTT.

The genes are TRBV6-5 and TRBJ2-5; TRBD1 matches 8 bases. The J segment lost 0 bases and the V segment lost 0 bases, leaving 3 bases of the junction unmatched. The CDR3 extends over 16 amino acids. CDR1 is MNHEY and CDR2 is SVGAGI in the germline V gene. The CDR3 nucleotides read TGTGCCAGCAGTTACTCTCGGGACAGGTACCAAGAGACCCAGTACTTC. The encoded protein is CASSYSRDRYQETQYF.

The rearrangement joins TRBV4-2 to TRBJ1-2, with unresolved D. Trimming took off 2 bases at V and 3 bases at J, with 22 bases between the two ends. CDR1 LGHNA and CDR2 YNFKEQ come from the germline V gene. CDR3 length: 18 residues. CDR3 residues: CASSQPTKPTVKDYGYTF. CDR3 nucleotide sequence: TGTGCCAGCAGCCAACCGACTAAACCCACAGTTAAAGACTATGGCTACACCTTC.

The chain links TRBV27 to TRBJ2-1; D might be TRBD1 (6 bases). V lost 4 bases and J lost 4, with 14 bases in between. CDR1 and CDR2 (germline): MNHEY, SMNVEV (reference sequence). CDR3 length equals 15 residues. The CDR3, as DNA: TGTGCCAGCAGTTCCCGGGACATACTATACAATGAGCAGTTCTTC. This encodes CASSSRDILYNEQFF.

The chain recombines TRBV5-6 with TRBJ2-2, with 8 bases fitting TRBD2. The V gene's germline CDR1 is SGHDT and CDR2 YYEEEE. V shed 1 base, J shed 5 bases, and the junction held 4 bases outside the gene matches. This CDR3 contains 15 residues. The CDR3 sequence: CASSLLAGSTGELFF. CDR3 in DNA: TGTGCCAGCAGCTTGCTAGCGGGTTCAACCGGGGAGCTGTTTTTT.

CDR3 bases: TGCGCCAGCAGCTTGGCGGCAGAGGTTAACACCGGGGAGCTGTTTTTT. It encodes CASSLAAEVNTGELFF. The genes are TRBV5-1 and TRBJ2-2; no definite D call. This CDR3 is built from 16 residues. Trimming left V 0 bases short and J 2 bases short, with 11 bases between. Per the germline V gene, CDR1 is SGHRS and CDR2 is YFSETQ.

V is TRBV7-2 and J is TRBJ2-6, with 7 bases lining up with TRBD1. The CDR3 runs to 16 residues. The V gene's germline CDR1 is SGHTA and CDR2 FQGNSA. With 7 bases clipped from V and 1 base from J, the junction kept 7 bases outside the gene matches. The CDR3 reads CASTSQGWSGANVLTF. In DNA, the CDR3 is TGTGCCAGCACCTCACAGGGGTGGTCTGGGGCCAACGTCCTGACTTTC.

V is TRBV6-1 and J is TRBJ2-7; 8 bases match TRBD2. The ends lost 2 bases at V and 4 bases at J; junction bases unmatched: 7. This CDR3 region has 15 residues. Germline-derived CDR1 and CDR2 are MNHNS and SASEGT. The CDR3, as DNA: TGTGCCAGCAGTGAATTGAGCGGGGGAGGGTACGAGCAGTACTTC. It yields the protein CASSELSGGGYEQYF.

V is TRBV10-3 and J is TRBJ2-3, with 7 bases lining up with TRBD1. The germline CDR1 and CDR2 sequences are ENHRY and SYGVKD. The CDR3 is 14 amino acids. V shed 6 bases and J 0 bases; nucleotides not matched to a gene: 3. CDR3 sequence reads: CAIRGTVSTDTQYF. CDR3 in DNA: TGTGCCATCAGGGGGACAGTTAGCACAGATACGCAGTATTTT.

V usage is TRBV6-5 and J usage is TRBJ2-2, with 8 positions matching TRBD1. The CDR3 extends over 14 amino acids. With 6 bases clipped from V and 5 bases from J, the junction kept 5 bases outside the gene matches. The germline V gene encodes CDR1 MNHEY and CDR2 SVGAGI. CDR3 sequence reads: CASRSQGATGELFF. In DNA form, the CDR3 reads TGTGCCAGCAGGAGTCAGGGGGCGACCGGGGAGCTGTTTTTT.

The J gene is TRBJ2-2, the V gene TRBV27; tentative D call: TRBD1 (5 bases). There are 15 residues in the CDR3. V gave up 6 bases and J gave up 1 base, with 12 bases separating them. Germline values: CDR1 MNHEY, CDR2 SMNVEV (reference sequence). The CDR3 region is CASRAQQGNTGELFF. The CDR3 nucleotides are TGTGCCAGCAGGGCACAGCAGGGGAACACCGGGGAGCTGTTTTTT.

The V and J genes are TRBV30 and TRBJ2-5; 8 bases are shared with TRBD1. This CDR3 comprises 15 residues. From germline, CDR1 is GTSNPN and CDR2 SVGIG (reference sequence). With V trimmed by 0 bases and J by 5 bases, 8 bases remained unmatched. CDR3 sequence (DNA): TGTGCCTGGAGTGTATGGGCAGGGGGCTCGGAGACCCAGTACTTC. It yields the protein CAWSVWAGGSETQYF.

The V and J genes are TRBV27 and TRBJ2-1; a weak D match, TRBD1 (5 bases). CDR1 is MNHEY and CDR2 is SMNVEV in the germline V gene (reference sequence). The germline V and J ends were trimmed by 8 bases and 4 bases, with 18 bases remaining between them. The CDR3 spans 15 residues. The CDR3 loop reads CASGEARTNYNEQFF. DNA of the CDR3: TGTGCCAGCGGAGAAGCCCGGACAAATTACAATGAGCAGTTCTTC.

The chain combines TRBV15 with TRBJ1-1, with 7 positions matching TRBD1. The CDR3 runs to 14 residues. From germline, CDR1 is LNHNV and CDR2 YYDKDF (reference sequence). V dropped 5 bases and J dropped 7; count of bases not matched to a gene: 10. The CDR3 nucleotides read TGTGCCACCAGCTTCGGGGACAGACACCTTGAAGCTTTCTTT. As protein: CATSFGDRHLEAFF.

The chain recombines TRBV27 with TRBJ2-3; 7 bases align to TRBD2. J gave up 3 bases and V 4 bases, and 7 bases lay outside the gene matches. The CDR3 contains 15 residues. CDR1 and CDR2 (germline): MNHEY, SMNVEV (reference sequence). The CDR3 region has the DNA TGTGCCAGCAGTTGGGAGGACGGGAGGACAGATACGCAGTATTTT. It is translated as CASSWEDGRTDTQYF.

Here the CDR3 reads CASRDSSYNEQFF. The CDR3 coding sequence is TGCGCCAGCAGGGACAGCTCCTACAATGAGCAGTTCTTC. The V call is TRBV10-2, the J call TRBJ2-1; a possible D gene is TRBD1 (6 bases). V was clipped by 6 bases and J by 0 bases, with 6 bases between them. The CDR3 contains 13 residues. Germline loops: CDR1 WSHSY, CDR2 SAAADI.

This clone has a single count. The rearrangement links TRBV10-3 to TRBJ2-1, with 8 bases aligning to TRBD2. The CDR3 runs 12 residues. Germline CDR1 ENHRY, CDR2 SYGVKD. J was trimmed by 8 bases and V by 10 bases; bases with no gene match: 7. The CDR3 sequence: CATAGEGDEQFF. The DNA for the CDR3 is TGTGCCACAGCGGGGGAAGGGGATGAGCAGTTCTTC.

The chain is built from TRBV6-1 and TRBJ2-5, with 13 bases lining up with TRBD2. With V trimmed by 5 bases and J by 5 bases, 5 bases remained unmatched. The V gene's germline CDR1 is MNHNS and CDR2 SASEGT. The CDR3 sequence is 15 residues long. The CDR3 is CASSRTSGSFETQYF. The CDR3 region has the DNA TGTGCCAGCAGTCGGACTAGCGGGAGTTTTGAGACCCAGTACTTC.

J is TRBJ2-1 and V is TRBV5-1; 7 bases are a match to TRBD2. Per the germline V gene, CDR1 is SGHRS and CDR2 is YFSETQ. After removal of 0 bases from V and 7 bases from J, the junction contained 4 bases not matched to a gene. The CDR3 is made up of 14 amino acids. CDR3 in DNA: TGCGCCAGCAGCTTGGTACACGGGGGGAATGAGCAGTTCTTC. Its translation is CASSLVHGGNEQFF.

This chain uses TRBV6-1 with TRBJ2-7, with 9 bases lining up with TRBD1. This CDR3 has 15 residues. V shed 6 bases and J 5 bases; nucleotides not matched to a gene: 11. The germline gives CDR1 MNHNS, CDR2 SASEGT. As DNA, the CDR3 is TGTGCCAGCAGAGTAGTACAGGGGGCGCGCAACGAGCAGTACTTC. This encodes CASRVVQGARNEQYF.

Comments on this clone: Different DNA sequences within this sample yield the same CDR3. CDR3 in DNA: TGTGCCAGCAGCCAGGGGGGTTCCTACAATGAGCAGTTCTTC. Protein sequence: CASSQGGSYNEQFF. This chain links TRBV14 with TRBJ2-1, with D possibly TRBD2 on 6 matching bases. This CDR3 is built from 14 residues. The ends were cut back, 3 bases at V and 1 base at J, with 7 bases in the middle. The germline V gene encodes CDR1 SGHDN and CDR2 FVKESK.

This rearrangement joins TRBV5-1 to TRBJ2-1; 7 nucleotides align to TRBD2. The V gene end was trimmed by 2 bases and the J gene end by 9 bases; junction bases not matched to a gene: 2. The germline gives CDR1 SGHRS, CDR2 YFSETQ. The CDR3 is 12 residues long. The CDR3 nucleotides read TGCGCCAGCAGCTTTCAGCGGGGTGAGCAGTTCTTC. Translating gives CASSFQRGEQFF. The full variable domain, completed using reference TRBV5-1 and TRBJ2-1, is KAGVTQTPRYLIKTRGQQVTLSCSPISGHRSVSWYQQTPGQGLQFLFEYFSETQRNKGNFPGRFSGRQFSNSRSEMNVSTLELGDSALYLCASSFQRGEQFFGPGTRLTVL.

The sample holds one count of this clone. This chain joins TRBV7-3 and TRBJ2-2, with 8 bases aligning to TRBD1. Germline trimming cut 6 bases from V and 3 bases from J; bases unmatched to any gene: 6. The length of the CDR3 is 15 residues. Per the germline V gene, CDR1 is SGHTA and CDR2 is FQGTGA. CDR3 residues: CASSRDRTDTGELFF. In DNA form, the CDR3 reads TGTGCCAGCAGTAGGGACAGGACGGACACCGGGGAGCTGTTTTTT.

The J gene is TRBJ2-2, the V gene TRBV5-4; tentative D call: TRBD2 (5 bases). CDR1 is SGHNT and CDR2 is YYREEE in the germline V gene (reference sequence). The CDR3 runs to 15 residues. The ends were cut back, 4 bases at V and 4 bases at J, with 14 bases in the middle. The CDR3 protein is CASSGGVRGTGELFF. The CDR3, as DNA: TGTGCCAGCAGCGGAGGAGTTCGTGGCACCGGGGAGCTGTTTTTT. The full variable domain, rest sourced from reference TRBV5-4 and TRBJ2-2, is ETGVTQSPTHLIKTRGQQVTLRCSSQSGHNTVSWYQQALGQGPQFIFQYYREEENGRGNFPPRFSGLQFPNYSSELNVNALELDDSALYLCASSGGVRGTGELFFGEGSRLTVL.

A word on this clone: Other DNA variants within this sample encode the same CDR3. The chain links TRBV5-1 to TRBJ2-3; TRBD2 agrees at 8 bases. The trim removed 0 bases at V and 3 bases at J, leaving 0 bases unmatched. CDR1 is SGHRS, CDR2 YFSETQ, per germline. The CDR3 loop spans 14 amino acids. For the CDR3, the DNA is TGCGCCAGCAGCTTGGGCGGGAGGACAGATACGCAGTATTTT. Protein sequence: CASSLGGRTDTQYF.

The chain uses TRBV2 and TRBJ1-5, with D tentatively TRBD1 (5 bases). Trimming cost V 1 base and J 2 bases, with 9 bases left between them. Germline V lookup: CDR1 SNHLY, CDR2 FYNNEI. The CDR3 has 15 amino acids. CDR3 sequence reads: CASSEEGSGNQPQHF. CDR3 DNA: TGTGCCAGCAGTGAAGAGGGGTCGGGCAATCAGCCCCAGCATTTT.

This rearrangement joins TRBV5-1 to TRBJ1-2; possibly TRBD1 for D (5 bases). The CDR3 runs 13 residues. The germline gives CDR1 SGHRS, CDR2 YFSETQ. Trimming stripped 2 bases from V and 4 bases from J, with 9 bases between. The CDR3: CASSLFDSYGYTF. Here the CDR3 DNA reads TGCGCCAGCAGCTTATTCGACAGCTATGGCTACACCTTC.

The chain joins TRBV7-9 to TRBJ2-1; D may be TRBD2 (6 bases). The CDR3 extends over 13 amino acids. Trimming removed 4 bases from V and 6 bases from J, with 10 bases in between. Germline lookup yields CDR1 SEHNR and CDR2 FQNEAQ (reference sequence). The CDR3 loop reads CASSSRGSNEQFF. The CDR3 region has the DNA TGTGCCAGCAGCTCGCGGGGATCCAATGAGCAGTTCTTC. The full variable domain, with the rest looked up from reference TRBV7-9 and TRBJ2-1, is DTGVSQNPRHKITKRGQNVTFRCDPISEHNRLYWYRQTLGQGPEFLTYFQNEAQLEKSRLLSDRFSAERPKGSFSTLEIQRTEQGDSAMYLCASSSRGSNEQFFGPGTRLTVL.